This TCR beta chain is from a study of blood T cells in healthy people across ages (dated by TCRdb to between 2015 and 2017). Looking at the study overall: Template switching captured roughly one uniquely barcoded TCR beta cDNA molecule per two T cells in model experiments. The study analyzed two additional independent replicas of 1 million unique cDNA reads from the same blood draw for two donors, one aged 18 to 29 and one aged 80 or older. Age-related changes in TCR beta repertoire diversity were measured in the study by deep sequencing normalized with unique cDNA molecular identifiers. Donors of different ages were randomly distributed across sequencing lanes to avoid experimental bias. The donors were divided into four age groups: young (average approximately 15 years), middle-aged (approximately 39), aged (approximately 62) and long-lived (approximately 74). What the work shows at the level of the full study, not this receptor alone: Compared with the aged group, more naive CD4+ T cells, fewer expanded clones and increased TCR diversity were shown by the long-lived group, suggesting age selection. Bulk unsorted PBMC profiling prevented conclusive comparison of naive and antigen-experienced compartments. Because donor CMV infection status was unknown, age-related changes in expanded clonotypes were potentially confounded. Observed TCR beta diversity correlated strongly with the percentage of naive T cells measured by flow cytometry. As age increased, observed TCR beta diversity per million T cells dropped in a roughly linear way, and a significant reduction was already evident by age about 36. Estimates of total diversity based on one million sequenced T cells were regarded as lower bounds and as underestimates.

Donors were approximately 42 systemically healthy Caucasian individuals from Russia aged roughly 6 to 90 years. Each donor gave around 9 milliliters of peripheral blood, collected into EDTA-treated Vacutainer tubes. Ficoll-Paque density-gradient centrifugation was used to isolate PBMCs, with at least 7 million per sample. Trizol reagent was used to extract total RNA from PBMCs, with at least 5.5 micrograms per sample. For every donor, an aliquot of PBMCs went through flow cytometry to measure the percentages of naive CD45RAhigh/CD27high T cells. The receptor library was made with 5' RACE. The reads were generated on an Illumina HiSeq 2500. A second PCR of about 7 to 12 cycles was run with a J-beta primer mix and a sample-barcoded 5' primer. A template-switch 5' adaptor carrying 12 random nucleotides introduced a unique molecular identifier onto each TCR beta cDNA molecule. At least 2.5 million CDR3-containing paired-end reads were obtained from each sample. First-strand cDNA synthesis was performed from all RNA using the Mint cDNA synthesis kit, with priming by a TRBC-specific oligonucleotide. Following uracil-DNA glycosylase treatment, a first 18-cycle PCR with universal primers M1SS and BC2_uni_R was performed on all cDNA. The source study handled its data this way. For normalization, 1 million high-quality reads, each with a distinct molecular identifier, were randomly selected from each sample. Reads with shared molecular identifiers were discarded instead of being binned into consensus sequences. MiTCR, run with a Q25 quality threshold and the strictest error-elimination algorithm, handled CDR3 identification, clonotype clustering and error correction. A nonparametric unseen species model using Euler transformation provided a lower-bound estimate of total TCR beta diversity. Through fastp at Q25 and MiXCR, TCRdb rebuilt clones from the public reads, retaining in-frame beta chains. Entries are consolidated by CDR3 protein sequence, retaining the most common genes and DNA. TCRdb's processing, not the authors', yielded these V and J calls. This sample holds 650,000 to 1,000,000 distinct CDR3 sequences; about 36% were observed only once. The top ten hold around 13% of the sample.

The germline V gene sets CDR1 to MNHEY and CDR2 to SVGAGI. Germline trimming amounts to 2 bases on V and 5 bases on J, with 5 as the count of junction bases outside the gene matches. The CDR3 contains 14 residues, cysteine and phenylalanine counted. Only the CDR3 part of the read is kept: 42 bases, read in frame from the first base. Details on this clonotype: Which antigen it targets is not known. No base qualities exist here, and no much larger clone lies one base off it.

Sequencing input: blood. The chain was built from TRBV6-5 and TRBJ1-1; TRBD1 aligns with 7 central bases. This receptor was obtained from a man younger than 35 in good health. Here the CDR3 is given as CASSYAGGWTEAFF. The DNA is TGTGCCAGCAGTTACGCAGGGGGGTGGACTGAAGCTTTCTTT.